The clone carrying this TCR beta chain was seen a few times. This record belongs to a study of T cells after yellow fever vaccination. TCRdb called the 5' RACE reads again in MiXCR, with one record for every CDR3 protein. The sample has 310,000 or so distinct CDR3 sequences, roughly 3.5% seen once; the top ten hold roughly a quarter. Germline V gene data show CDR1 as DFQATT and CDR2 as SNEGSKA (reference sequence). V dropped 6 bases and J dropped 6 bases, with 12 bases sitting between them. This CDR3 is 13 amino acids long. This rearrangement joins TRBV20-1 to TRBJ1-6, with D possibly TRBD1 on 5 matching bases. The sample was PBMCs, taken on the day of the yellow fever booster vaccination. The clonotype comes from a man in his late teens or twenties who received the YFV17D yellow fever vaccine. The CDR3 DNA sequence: TGCAGTGCGAGCAGGGAAACTAATTCACCCCTCCACTTT. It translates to CSASRETNSPLHF.